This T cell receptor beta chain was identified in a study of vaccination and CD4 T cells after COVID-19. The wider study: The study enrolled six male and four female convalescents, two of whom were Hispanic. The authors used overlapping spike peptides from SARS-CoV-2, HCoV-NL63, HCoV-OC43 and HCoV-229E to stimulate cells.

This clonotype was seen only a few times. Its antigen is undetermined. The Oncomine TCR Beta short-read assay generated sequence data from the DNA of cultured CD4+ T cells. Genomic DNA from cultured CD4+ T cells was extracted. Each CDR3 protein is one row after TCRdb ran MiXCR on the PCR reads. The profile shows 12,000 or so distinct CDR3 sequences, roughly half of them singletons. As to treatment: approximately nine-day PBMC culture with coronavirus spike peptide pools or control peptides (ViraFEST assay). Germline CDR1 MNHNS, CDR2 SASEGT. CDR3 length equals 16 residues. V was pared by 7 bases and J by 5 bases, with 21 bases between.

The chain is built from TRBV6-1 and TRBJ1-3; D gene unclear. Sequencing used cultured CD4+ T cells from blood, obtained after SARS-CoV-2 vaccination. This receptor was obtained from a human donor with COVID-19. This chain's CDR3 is CASTLKPGAGRNTIYF. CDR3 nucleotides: TGTGCCAGCACCCTCAAACCCGGCGCAGGCCGAAACACCATATATTTT.